This TCR beta chain is from a study of cytomegalovirus exposure and HLA in healthy donors. Across the study: Approximately 180 million T cells yielded 117 million unique TCR beta sequences, as an earlier analysis found.

The germline V gene encodes CDR1 LNHDA and CDR2 SQIVND (reference sequence). The CDR3 is 16 amino acids. V lost 6 bases to trimming and J lost 4 bases, with 21 bases between them. This clone was picked up a small number of times. Its antigen is as yet unknown. Researchers ran the PCR with 60 Vbeta and 13 Jbeta primers. Some clones are missing from TCRdb's copy, which holds only in-frame ones; the method was immunoSEQ multiplex PCR. The sample has 130,000 to 150,000 clones, roughly four fifths seen once; the top ten hold 13% to 15%. Broader study findings: The later analysis indicated that the majority of CMV-associated TCR beta chains appeared HLA-restricted. Reports indicate that TCR beta sequences accurately predicted the HLA-A and HLA-B alleles of most subjects.

The TCR sequence derives from a human donor in good health. Material for sequencing was PBMCs. The V gene is TRBV19, the J gene TRBJ1-2, with D possibly matching TRBD1 (5 bases). The CDR3 DNA reads as TGTGCCAGTAGGATGCGGCCGGGGGAACGTAGCTATGGCTACACCTTC. Amino acids: CASRMRPGERSYGYTF.